The 2 T cell receptor beta chains below were found in one sample sequenced in a study of cytomegalovirus exposure and HLA in healthy donors. PCR involved 60 Vbeta and 13 Jbeta primers. Method: immunoSEQ multiplex PCR; TCRdb's copy keeps in-frame clones and lacks some. The sample records 120,000 or so clones, more than 65% being singletons. The sequencing input was PBMCs. The origin of the receptors is a man younger than 30 in good health and CMV-seronegative.

The rearrangement uses TRBV7-2 and TRBJ2-4; 9 bases map to TRBD1. J gave up 9 bases and V 4 bases, and 13 bases lay outside the gene matches. CDR3 length equals 16 residues. The V gene's germline CDR1 is SGHTA and CDR2 FQGNSA. The CDR3 coding sequence is TGTGCCAGCAGCTCCAGGACAGGGGTGAGTCCCGGCATTCAGTACTTC. Protein product: CASSSRTGVSPGIQYF.

The CDR3 region has the DNA TGTGCCAGCAGTAAGGACAGGGTGGTGACTGAAGCTTTCTTT. Translation: CASSKDRVVTEAFF. The gene calls are TRBV6-5 and TRBJ1-1; 8 positions match TRBD1. CDR3 length: 14 residues. The V gene end was trimmed by 5 bases and the J gene end by 5 bases; junction bases not matched to a gene: 7. The germline gives CDR1 MNHEY, CDR2 SVGAGI.